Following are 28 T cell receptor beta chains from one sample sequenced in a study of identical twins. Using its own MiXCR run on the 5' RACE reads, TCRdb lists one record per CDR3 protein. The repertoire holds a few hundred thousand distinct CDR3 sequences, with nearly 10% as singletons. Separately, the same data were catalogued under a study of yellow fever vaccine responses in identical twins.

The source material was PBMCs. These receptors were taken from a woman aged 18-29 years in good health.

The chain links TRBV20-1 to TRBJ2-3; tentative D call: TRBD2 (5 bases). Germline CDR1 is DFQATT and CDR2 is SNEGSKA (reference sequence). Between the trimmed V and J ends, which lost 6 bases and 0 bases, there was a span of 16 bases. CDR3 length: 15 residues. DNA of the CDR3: TGCAGTGCCCCCCCCGGACGGACTAGCACAGATACGCAGTATTTT. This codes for CSAPPGRTSTDTQYF.

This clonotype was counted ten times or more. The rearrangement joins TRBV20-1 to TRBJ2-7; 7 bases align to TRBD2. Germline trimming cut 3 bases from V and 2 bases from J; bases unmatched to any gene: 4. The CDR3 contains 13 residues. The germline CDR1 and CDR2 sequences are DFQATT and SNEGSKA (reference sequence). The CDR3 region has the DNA TGCAGTGCTAGGCTAGCGGCTACCTACGAGCAGTACTTC. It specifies CSARLAATYEQYF.

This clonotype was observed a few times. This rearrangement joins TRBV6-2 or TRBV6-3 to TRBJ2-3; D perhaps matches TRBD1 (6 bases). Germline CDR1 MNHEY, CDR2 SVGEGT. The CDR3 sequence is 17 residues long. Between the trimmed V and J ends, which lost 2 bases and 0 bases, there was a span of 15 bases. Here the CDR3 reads CASSYDVRGDSTDTQYF. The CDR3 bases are TGTGCCAGCAGTTACGATGTCAGGGGTGATAGCACAGATACGCAGTATTTT.

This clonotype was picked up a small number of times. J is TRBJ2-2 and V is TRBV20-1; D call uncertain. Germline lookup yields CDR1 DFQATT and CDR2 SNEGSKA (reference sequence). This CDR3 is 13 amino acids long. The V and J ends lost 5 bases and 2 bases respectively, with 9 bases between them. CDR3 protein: CSAPTLNTGELFF. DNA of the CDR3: TGCAGTGCTCCCACACTTAACACCGGGGAGCTGTTTTTT.

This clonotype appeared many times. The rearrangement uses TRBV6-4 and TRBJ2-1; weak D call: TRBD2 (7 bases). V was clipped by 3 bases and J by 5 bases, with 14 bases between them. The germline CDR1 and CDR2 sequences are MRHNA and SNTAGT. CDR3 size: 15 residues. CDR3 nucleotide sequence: TGTGCCAGCAGTGATTACGGGGGGCCACACAATGAGCAGTTCTTC. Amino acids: CASSDYGGPHNEQFF.

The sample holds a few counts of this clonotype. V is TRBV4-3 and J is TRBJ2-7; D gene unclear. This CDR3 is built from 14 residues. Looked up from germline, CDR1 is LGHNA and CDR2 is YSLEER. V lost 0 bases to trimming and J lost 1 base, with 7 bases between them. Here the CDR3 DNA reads TGCGCCAGCAGCCAAGATCCGGATTCCTACGAGCAGTACTTC. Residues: CASSQDPDSYEQYF.

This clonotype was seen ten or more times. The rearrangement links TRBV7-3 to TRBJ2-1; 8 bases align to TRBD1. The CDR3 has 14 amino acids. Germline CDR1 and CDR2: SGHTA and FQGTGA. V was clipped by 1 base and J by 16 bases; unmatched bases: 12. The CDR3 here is CASSLINDGTGLFF. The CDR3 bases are TGTGCCAGCAGCTTAATTAATGATGGGACAGGCTTATTCTTC. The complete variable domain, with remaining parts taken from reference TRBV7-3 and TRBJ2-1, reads GAGVSQTPSNKVTEKGKYVELRCDPISGHTALYWYRQSLGQGPEFLIYFQGTGAADDSGLPNDRFFAVRPEGSVSTLKIQRTERGDSAVYLCASSLINDGTGLFFGPGTRLTVL.

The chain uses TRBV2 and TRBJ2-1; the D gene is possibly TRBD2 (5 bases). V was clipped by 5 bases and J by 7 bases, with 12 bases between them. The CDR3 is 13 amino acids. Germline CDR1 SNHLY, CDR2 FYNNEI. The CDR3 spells CASSPLRTNEQFF. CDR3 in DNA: TGTGCCAGCAGTCCCCTCCGGACTAATGAGCAGTTCTTC.

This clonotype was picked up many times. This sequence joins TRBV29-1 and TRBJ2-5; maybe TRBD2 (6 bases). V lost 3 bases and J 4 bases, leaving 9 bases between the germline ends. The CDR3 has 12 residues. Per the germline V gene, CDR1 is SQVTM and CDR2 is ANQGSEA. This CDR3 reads CSVDPGGETQYF. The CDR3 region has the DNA TGCAGCGTTGACCCCGGGGGAGAGACCCAGTACTTC. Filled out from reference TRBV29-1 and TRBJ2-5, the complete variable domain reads SAVISQKPSRDICQRGTSLTIQCQVDSQVTMMFWYRQQPGQSLTLIATANQGSEATYESGFVIDKFPISRPNLTFSTLTVSNMSPEDSSIYLCSVDPGGETQYFGPGTRLLVL.

The CDR3 DNA reads TGCAGCGTTGACGGCAGGGATACCTCTGGGGCCAACGTCCTGACTTTC. Protein product: CSVDGRDTSGANVLTF. This chain joins TRBV29-1 and TRBJ2-6, with D possibly TRBD1 on 5 matching bases. CDR1 SQVTM and CDR2 ANQGSEA come from the germline V gene. The CDR3 has 16 amino acids. The V gene lost 3 bases and the J gene lost 0 bases, with 12 bases spanning the gap.

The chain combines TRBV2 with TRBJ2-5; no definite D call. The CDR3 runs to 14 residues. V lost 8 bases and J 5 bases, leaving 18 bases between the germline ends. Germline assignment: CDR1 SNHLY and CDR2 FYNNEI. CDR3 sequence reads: CASELVLDDETQYF. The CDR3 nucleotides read TGTGCCAGCGAGTTAGTCCTAGACGATGAGACCCAGTACTTC.

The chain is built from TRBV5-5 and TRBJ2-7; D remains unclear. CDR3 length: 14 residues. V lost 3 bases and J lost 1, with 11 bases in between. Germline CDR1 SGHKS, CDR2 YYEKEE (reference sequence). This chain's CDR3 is CASSSDGLSYEQYF. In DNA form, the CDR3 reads TGTGCCAGCAGCTCGGACGGGCTGTCCTACGAGCAGTACTTC.

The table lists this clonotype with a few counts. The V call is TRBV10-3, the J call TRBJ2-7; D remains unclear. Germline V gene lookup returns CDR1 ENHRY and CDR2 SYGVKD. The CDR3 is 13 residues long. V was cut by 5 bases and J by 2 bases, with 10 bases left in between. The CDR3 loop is CAISKTETYEQYF. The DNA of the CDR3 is TGTGCCATCAGTAAGACGGAGACCTACGAGCAGTACTTC.

The DNA of the CDR3 is TGTGCCAGTAGTCTCTTGGACAGGGCTGCCAAAAACATTCAGTACTTC. This codes for CASSLLDRAAKNIQYF. The chain joins TRBV19 to TRBJ2-4, with TRBD1 identical over 8 bases. This CDR3 spans 16 amino acids. The germline V gene has CDR1 LNHDA and CDR2 SQIVND (reference sequence). Trimming took 5 bases from V and 1 from J; bases not matched to a gene: 7.

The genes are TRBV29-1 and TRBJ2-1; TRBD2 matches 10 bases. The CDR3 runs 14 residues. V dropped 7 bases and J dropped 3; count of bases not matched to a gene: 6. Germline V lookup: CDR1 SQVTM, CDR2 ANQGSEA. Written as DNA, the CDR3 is TGCAGCGCTACCATAGCGGGAGGCTACAATGAGCAGTTCTTC. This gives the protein CSATIAGGYNEQFF.

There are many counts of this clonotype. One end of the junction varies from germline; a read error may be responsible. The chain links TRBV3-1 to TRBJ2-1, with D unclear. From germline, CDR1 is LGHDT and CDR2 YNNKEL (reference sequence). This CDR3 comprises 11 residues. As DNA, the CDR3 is TGTGCCAGCAGCCAGACACCGGAATGGGCCTTC. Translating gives CASSQTPEWAF.

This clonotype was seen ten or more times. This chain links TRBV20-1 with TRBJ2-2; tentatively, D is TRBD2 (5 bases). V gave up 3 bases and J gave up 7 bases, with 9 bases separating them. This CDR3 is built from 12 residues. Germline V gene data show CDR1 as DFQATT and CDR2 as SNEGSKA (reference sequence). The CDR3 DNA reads TGCAGTGCTAGCGGGAAGGGCGGGGAGCTGTTTTTT. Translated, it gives CSASGKGGELFF.

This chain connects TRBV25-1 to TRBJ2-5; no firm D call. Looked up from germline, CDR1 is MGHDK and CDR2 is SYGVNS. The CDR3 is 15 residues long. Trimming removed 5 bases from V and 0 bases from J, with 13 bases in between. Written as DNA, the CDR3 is TGTGCCAGCAGTCCTGTGTTACAGAACCAAGAGACCCAGTACTTC. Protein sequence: CASSPVLQNQETQYF. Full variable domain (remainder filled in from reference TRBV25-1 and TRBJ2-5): EADIYQTPRYLVIGTGKKITLECSQTMGHDKMYWYQQDPGMELHLIHYSYGVNSTEKGDLSSESTVSRIRTEHFPLTLESARPSHTSQYLCASSPVLQNQETQYFGPGTRLLVL.

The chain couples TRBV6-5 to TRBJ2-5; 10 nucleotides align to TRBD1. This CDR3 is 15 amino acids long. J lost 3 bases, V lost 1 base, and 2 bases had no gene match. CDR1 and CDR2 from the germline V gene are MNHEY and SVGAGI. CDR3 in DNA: TGTGCCAGCAGTTACTTGGGGACAGGGGAAGAGACCCAGTACTTC. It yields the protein CASSYLGTGEETQYF.

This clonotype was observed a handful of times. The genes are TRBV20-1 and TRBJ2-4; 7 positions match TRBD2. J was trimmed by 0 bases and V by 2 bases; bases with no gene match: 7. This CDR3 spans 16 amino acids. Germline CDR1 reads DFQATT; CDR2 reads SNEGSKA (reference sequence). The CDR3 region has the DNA TGCAGTGCTAGACCGCTAGCGGAGCTAGCCAAAAACATTCAGTACTTC. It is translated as CSARPLAELAKNIQYF.

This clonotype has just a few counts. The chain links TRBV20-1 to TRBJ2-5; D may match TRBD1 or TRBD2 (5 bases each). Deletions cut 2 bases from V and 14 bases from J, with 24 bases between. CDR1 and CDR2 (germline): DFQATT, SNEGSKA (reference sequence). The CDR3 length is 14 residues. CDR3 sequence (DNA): TGCAGTGCTAGATGGGGGATAAGCGGTGCCGACCTTTACTTC. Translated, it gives CSARWGISGADLYF.

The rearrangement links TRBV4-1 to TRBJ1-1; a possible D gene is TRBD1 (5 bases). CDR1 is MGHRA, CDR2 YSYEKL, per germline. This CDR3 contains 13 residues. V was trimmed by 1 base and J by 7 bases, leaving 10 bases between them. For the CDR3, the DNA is TGCGCCAGCAGCCAAGTGAGGGGTGGTGAAGCTTTCTTT. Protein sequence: CASSQVRGGEAFF.

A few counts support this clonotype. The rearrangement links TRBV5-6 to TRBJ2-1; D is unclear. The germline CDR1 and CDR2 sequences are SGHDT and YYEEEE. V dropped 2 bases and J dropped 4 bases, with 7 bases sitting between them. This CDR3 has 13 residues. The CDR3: CASSFPVYNEQFF. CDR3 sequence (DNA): TGTGCCAGCAGCTTCCCCGTATACAATGAGCAGTTCTTC.

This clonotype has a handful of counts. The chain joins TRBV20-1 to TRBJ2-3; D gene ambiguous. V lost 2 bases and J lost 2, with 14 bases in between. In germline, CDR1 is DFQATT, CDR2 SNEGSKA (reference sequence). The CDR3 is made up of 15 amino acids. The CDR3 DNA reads TGCAGTGCTAGACGGAACAATGGTTCCACAGATACGCAGTATTTT. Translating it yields CSARRNNGSTDTQYF.

CDR3: CASSQDWGYRGDTQYF. Written as DNA, the CDR3 is TGCGCCAGCAGCCAAGATTGGGGATATCGGGGGGATACGCAGTATTTT. This chain connects TRBV4-3 to TRBJ2-3; D might be TRBD2 (6 bases). The CDR3 is 16 amino acids. V was cut by 0 bases and J by 6 bases, with 16 bases left in between. Germline CDR1 is LGHNA and CDR2 is YSLEER.

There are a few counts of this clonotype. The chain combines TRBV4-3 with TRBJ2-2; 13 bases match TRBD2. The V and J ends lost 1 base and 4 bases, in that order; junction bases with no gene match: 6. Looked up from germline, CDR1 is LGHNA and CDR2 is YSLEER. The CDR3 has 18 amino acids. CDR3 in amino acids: CASSQGLAGGAGTGELFF. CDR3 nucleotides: TGCGCCAGCAGCCAAGGACTAGCGGGAGGTGCGGGCACCGGGGAGCTGTTTTTT.

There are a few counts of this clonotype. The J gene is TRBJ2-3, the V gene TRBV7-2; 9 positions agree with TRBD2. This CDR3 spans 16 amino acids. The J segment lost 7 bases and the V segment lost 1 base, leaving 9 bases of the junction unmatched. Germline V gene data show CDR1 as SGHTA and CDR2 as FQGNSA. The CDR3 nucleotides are TGTGCCAGCAGCTTAGAACTTAGCGGGGGCTCATATACGCAGTATTTT. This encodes CASSLELSGGSYTQYF.

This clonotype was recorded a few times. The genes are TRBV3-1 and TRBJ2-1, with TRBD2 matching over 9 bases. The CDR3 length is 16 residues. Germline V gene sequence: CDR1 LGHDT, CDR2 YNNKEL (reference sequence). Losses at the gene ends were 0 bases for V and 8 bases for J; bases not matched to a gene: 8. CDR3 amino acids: CASSQDRGGGAHEQFF. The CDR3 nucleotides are TGTGCCAGCAGCCAAGATCGGGGCGGGGGGGCGCATGAGCAGTTCTTC.